The 9 T cell receptor beta chains below come from one sample, sequenced in a study of cytomegalovirus exposure and HLA in healthy donors. It was with 60 Vbeta and 13 Jbeta primers that the PCR ran. Repertoires were generated with immunoSEQ multiplex PCR, while TCRdb's copy carries only in-frame clones and drops some. This listing includes around 77,000 clones. Sequencing was carried out using PBMCs. The source is a man over 45 in good health and CMV-seropositive.

As DNA, the CDR3 is TGTGCCAGCAGCTTACGGCGGGGGGAGCAAGAGACCCAGTACTTC. Protein sequence: CASSLRRGEQETQYF. This rearrangement joins TRBV11-1 to TRBJ2-5; 8 nucleotides match TRBD2. The CDR3 has 15 amino acids. Per the germline V gene, CDR1 is SGHAT and CDR2 is FQDESV (reference sequence). V was pared by 2 bases and J by 2 bases, with 4 bases of the junction left unmatched. The entire variable domain, with the rest obtained from reference TRBV11-1 and TRBJ2-5, is as follows: EAEVAQSPRYKITEKSQAVAFWCDPISGHATLYWYRQILGQGPELLVQFQDESVVDDSQLPKDRFSAERLKGVDSTLKIQPAELGDSAMYLCASSLRRGEQETQYFGPGTRLLVL.

The rearrangement links TRBV5-1 to TRBJ1-6; D gene ambiguous. Germline CDR1 SGHRS, CDR2 YFSETQ. V lost 2 bases and J lost 9, with 15 bases in between. The CDR3 sequence is 15 residues long. CDR3 DNA sequence: TGCGCCAGCAGCTTCGGAGAGGGTTCTACTTCACCCCTCCACTTT. The encoded protein is CASSFGEGSTSPLHF.

The chain uses TRBV28 and TRBJ1-2; 8 bases are shared with TRBD1. The V segment lost 10 bases and the J segment 4 bases; nucleotides outside the gene matches: 8. This CDR3 comprises 13 residues. Germline V gene lookup returns CDR1 MDHEN and CDR2 SYDVKM. This CDR3 reads CANSGGAGYGYTF. In DNA, the CDR3 is TGTGCCAATTCAGGGGGCGCGGGCTATGGCTACACCTTC.

This chain connects TRBV19 to TRBJ1-2; TRBD1 might be the D (6 bases). Germline V gene lookup returns CDR1 LNHDA and CDR2 SQIVND (reference sequence). Trimming pared 1 base from V and 5 bases from J, leaving 14 bases between. There are 15 residues in the CDR3. CDR3 DNA sequence: TGTGCCAGTAGTATAGCCCCGGGACAAGATTATGGCTACACCTTC. Translation: CASSIAPGQDYGYTF.

The chain combines TRBV6-5 with TRBJ2-1, with TRBD2 matching 7 bases. Germline trimming cut 4 bases from V and 5 bases from J; bases unmatched to any gene: 8. The CDR3 is made up of 15 amino acids. Germline CDR1 and CDR2: MNHEY and SVGAGI. CDR3: CASSFSGTTNNEQFF. In nucleotides, the CDR3 is TGTGCCAGCAGTTTTTCCGGGACTACGAACAATGAGCAGTTCTTC.

The chain carries TRBV25-1 and TRBJ2-3, with 7 bases matching TRBD2. The CDR3 spans 14 residues. J gave up 0 bases and V 8 bases, and 5 bases lay outside the gene matches. In germline, CDR1 is MGHDK, CDR2 SYGVNS. CDR3 sequence: CASGLGGSTDTQYF. Here the CDR3 DNA reads TGTGCCAGCGGCTTGGGGGGGAGCACAGATACGCAGTATTTT.

The gene calls are TRBV6-4 and TRBJ1-5; D remains unclear. The CDR3 spans 13 residues. Germline V CDR1 and CDR2: MRHNA, SNTAGT. With 6 bases removed from V and 7 bases from J, the gap between germline ends came to 13 bases. CDR3 residues: CASRDPLKQPQHF. CDR3 nucleotide sequence: TGTGCCAGCAGGGACCCTCTTAAACAGCCCCAGCATTTT.

The chain couples TRBV5-1 to TRBJ2-1, with a weak D call TRBD1 (5 bases). Between the trimmed V and J ends, which lost 1 base and 4 bases, there was a span of 9 bases. CDR3 size: 14 residues. Germline V gene sequence: CDR1 SGHRS, CDR2 YFSETQ. CDR3 DNA: TGCGCCAGCAGCTTGCCAGGGTGGTACAATGAGCAGTTCTTC. As protein: CASSLPGWYNEQFF.

The CDR3: CASSTGMNTEAFF. In DNA, the CDR3 is TGCGCCAGCAGCACAGGGATGAACACTGAAGCTTTCTTT. The V call is TRBV5-1, the J call TRBJ1-1, with D perhaps TRBD1 (6 bases). The CDR3 spans 13 residues. V was trimmed by 4 bases and J by 0 bases, leaving 7 bases between them. Per germline, CDR1 SGHRS and CDR2 YFSETQ.